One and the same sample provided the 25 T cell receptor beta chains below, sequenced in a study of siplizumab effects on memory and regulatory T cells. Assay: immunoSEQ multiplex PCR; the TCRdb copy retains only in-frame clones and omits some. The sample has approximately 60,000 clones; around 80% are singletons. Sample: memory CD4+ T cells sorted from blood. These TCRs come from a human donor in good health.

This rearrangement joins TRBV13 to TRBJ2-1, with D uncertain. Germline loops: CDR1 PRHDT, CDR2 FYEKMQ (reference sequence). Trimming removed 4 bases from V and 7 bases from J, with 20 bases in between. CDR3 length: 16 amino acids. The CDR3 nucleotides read TGTGCCAGCAGCTCATCAGGTTGGGTGAAGGGAAATGAGCAGTTCTTC. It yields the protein CASSSSGWVKGNEQFF.

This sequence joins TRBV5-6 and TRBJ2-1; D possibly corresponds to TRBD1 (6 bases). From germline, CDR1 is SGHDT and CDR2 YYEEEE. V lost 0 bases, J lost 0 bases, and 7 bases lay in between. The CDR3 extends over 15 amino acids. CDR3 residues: CASSLGGLSYNEQFF. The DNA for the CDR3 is TGTGCCAGCAGCTTGGGGGGGCTCTCCTACAATGAGCAGTTCTTC.

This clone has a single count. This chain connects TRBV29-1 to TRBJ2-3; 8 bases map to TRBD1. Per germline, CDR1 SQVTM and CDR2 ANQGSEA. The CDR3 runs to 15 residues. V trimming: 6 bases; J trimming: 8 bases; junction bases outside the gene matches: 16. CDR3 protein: CSVEPLGQGRGTQYF. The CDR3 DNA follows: TGCAGCGTCGAACCGTTAGGACAGGGACGGGGTACGCAGTATTTT.

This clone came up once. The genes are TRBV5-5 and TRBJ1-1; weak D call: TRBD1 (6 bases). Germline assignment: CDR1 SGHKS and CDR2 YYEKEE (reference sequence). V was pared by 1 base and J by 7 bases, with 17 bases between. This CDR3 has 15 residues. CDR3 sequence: CASSLLPGLQGEAFF. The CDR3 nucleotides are TGTGCCAGCAGCTTGTTGCCCGGACTACAGGGTGAAGCTTTCTTT.

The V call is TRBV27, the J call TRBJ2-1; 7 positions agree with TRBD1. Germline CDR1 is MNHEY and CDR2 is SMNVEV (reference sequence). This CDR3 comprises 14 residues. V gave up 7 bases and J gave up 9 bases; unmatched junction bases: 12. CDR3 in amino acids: CASKPTGTIGEQFF. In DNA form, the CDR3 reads TGTGCCAGCAAGCCGACAGGGACGATCGGTGAGCAGTTCTTC.

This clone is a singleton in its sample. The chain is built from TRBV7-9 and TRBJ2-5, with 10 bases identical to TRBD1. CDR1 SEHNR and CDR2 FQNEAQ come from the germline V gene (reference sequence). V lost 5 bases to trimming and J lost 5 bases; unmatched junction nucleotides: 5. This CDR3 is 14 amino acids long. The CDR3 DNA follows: TGTGCCAGCAGCCGGACAGGGGGGACGGAGACCCAGTACTTC. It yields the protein CASSRTGGTETQYF. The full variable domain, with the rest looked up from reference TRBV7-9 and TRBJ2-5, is DTGVSQNPRHKITKRGQNVTFRCDPISEHNRLYWYRQTLGQGPEFLTYFQNEAQLEKSRLLSDRFSAERPKGSFSTLEIQRTEQGDSAMYLCASSRTGGTETQYFGPGTRLLVL.

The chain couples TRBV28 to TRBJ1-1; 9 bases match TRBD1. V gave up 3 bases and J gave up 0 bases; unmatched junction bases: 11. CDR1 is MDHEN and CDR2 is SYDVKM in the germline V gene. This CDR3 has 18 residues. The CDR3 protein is CASSLAGTGHVVNTEAFF. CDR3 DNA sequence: TGTGCCAGCAGTTTGGCCGGGACAGGGCATGTCGTGAACACTGAAGCTTTCTTT. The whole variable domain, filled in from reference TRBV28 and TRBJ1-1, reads DVKVTQSSRYLVKRTGEKVFLECVQDMDHENMFWYRQDPGLGLRLIYFSYDVKMKEKGDIPEGYSVSREKKERFSLILESASTNQTSMYLCASSLAGTGHVVNTEAFFGQGTRLTVV.

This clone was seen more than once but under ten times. CDR3 sequence: CSARDRPLAFF. Here the CDR3 DNA reads TGCAGTGCTCGGGACAGGCCGTTAGCTTTCTTT. V is TRBV20-1 and J is TRBJ1-1; 8 bases fit TRBD1. Germline assignment: CDR1 DFQATT and CDR2 SNEGSKA (reference sequence). V dropped 5 bases and J dropped 10; count of bases not matched to a gene: 6. The CDR3 is made up of 11 amino acids.

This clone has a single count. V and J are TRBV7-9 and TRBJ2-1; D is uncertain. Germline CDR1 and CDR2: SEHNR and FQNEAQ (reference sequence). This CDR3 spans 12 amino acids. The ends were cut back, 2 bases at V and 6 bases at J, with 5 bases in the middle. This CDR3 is CASSLHVNEQFF. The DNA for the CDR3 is TGTGCCAGCAGCTTACACGTCAATGAGCAGTTCTTC.

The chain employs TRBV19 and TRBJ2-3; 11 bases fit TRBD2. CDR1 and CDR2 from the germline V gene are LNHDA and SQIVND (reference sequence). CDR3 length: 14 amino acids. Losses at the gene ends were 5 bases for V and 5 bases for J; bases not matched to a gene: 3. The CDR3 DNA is TGTGCCAGTAGTTCTAGCGGGGGGAAAGATACGCAGTATTTT. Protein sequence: CASSSSGGKDTQYF.

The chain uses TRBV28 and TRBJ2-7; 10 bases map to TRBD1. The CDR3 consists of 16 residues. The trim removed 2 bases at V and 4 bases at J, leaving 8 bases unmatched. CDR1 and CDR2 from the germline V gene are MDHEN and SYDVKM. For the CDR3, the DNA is TGTGCCAGCAGTTTACCCCCGGGACAGGGGAGTTACGAGCAGTACTTC. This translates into CASSLPPGQGSYEQYF.

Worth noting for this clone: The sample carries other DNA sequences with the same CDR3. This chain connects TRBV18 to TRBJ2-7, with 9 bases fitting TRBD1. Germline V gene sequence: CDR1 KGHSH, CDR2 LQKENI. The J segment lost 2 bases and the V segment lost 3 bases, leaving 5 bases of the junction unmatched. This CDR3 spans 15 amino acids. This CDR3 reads CASSPSGTGTYEQYF. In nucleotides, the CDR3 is TGTGCCAGCTCACCGTCCGGGACAGGGACCTACGAGCAGTACTTC. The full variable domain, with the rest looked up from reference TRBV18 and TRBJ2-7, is NAGVMQNPRHLVRRRGQEARLRCSPMKGHSHVYWYRQLPEEGLKFMVYLQKENIIDESGMPKERFSAEFPKEGPSILRIQQVVRGDSAAYFCASSPSGTGTYEQYFGPGTRLTVT.

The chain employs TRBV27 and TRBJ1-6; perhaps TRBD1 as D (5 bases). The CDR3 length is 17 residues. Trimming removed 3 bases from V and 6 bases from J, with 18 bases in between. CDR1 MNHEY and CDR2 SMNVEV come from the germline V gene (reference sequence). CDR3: CASSFIEAFGGNSPLHF. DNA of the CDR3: TGTGCCAGCAGTTTCATCGAAGCCTTCGGGGGTAATTCACCCCTCCACTTT.

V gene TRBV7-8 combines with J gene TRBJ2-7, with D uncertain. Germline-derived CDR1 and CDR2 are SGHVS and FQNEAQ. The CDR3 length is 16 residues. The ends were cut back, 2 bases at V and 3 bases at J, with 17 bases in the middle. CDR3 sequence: CASSLLSWAPNYEQYF. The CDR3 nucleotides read TGTGCCAGCAGCTTATTATCATGGGCCCCAAACTACGAGCAGTACTTC.

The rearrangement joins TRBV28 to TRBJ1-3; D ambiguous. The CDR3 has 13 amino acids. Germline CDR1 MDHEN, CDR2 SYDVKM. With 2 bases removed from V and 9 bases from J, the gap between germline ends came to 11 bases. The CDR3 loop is CASSLAGIPTIYF. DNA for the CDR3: TGTGCCAGCAGTTTAGCGGGAATCCCCACCATATATTTT.

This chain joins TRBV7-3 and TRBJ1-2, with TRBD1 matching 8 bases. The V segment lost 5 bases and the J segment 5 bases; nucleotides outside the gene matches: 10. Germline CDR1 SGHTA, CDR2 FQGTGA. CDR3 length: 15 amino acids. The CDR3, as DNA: TGTGCCAGCAGCCCCTCGACAGGGGTCGGGTATGGCTACACCTTC. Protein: CASSPSTGVGYGYTF.

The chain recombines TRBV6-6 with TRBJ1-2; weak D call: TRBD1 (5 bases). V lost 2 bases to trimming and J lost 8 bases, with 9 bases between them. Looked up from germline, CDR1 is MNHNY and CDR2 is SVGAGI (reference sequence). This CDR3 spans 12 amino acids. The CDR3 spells CASSYIGGGYTF. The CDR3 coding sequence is TGTGCCAGCAGTTACATCGGGGGGGGCTACACCTTC.

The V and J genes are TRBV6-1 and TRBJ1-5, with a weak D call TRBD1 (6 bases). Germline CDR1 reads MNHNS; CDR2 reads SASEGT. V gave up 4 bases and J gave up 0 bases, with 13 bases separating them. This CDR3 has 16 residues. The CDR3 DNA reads TGTGCCAGCAGTGGGGGGACATACTATAGCAATCAGCCCCAGCATTTT. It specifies CASSGGTYYSNQPQHF.

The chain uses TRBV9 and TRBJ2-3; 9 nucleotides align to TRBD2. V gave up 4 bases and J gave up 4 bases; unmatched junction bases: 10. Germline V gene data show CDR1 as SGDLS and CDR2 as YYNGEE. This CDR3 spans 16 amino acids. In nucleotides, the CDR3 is TGTGCCAGCAGCCCCTCCGGGACTAGCTTCCCAGATACGCAGTATTTT. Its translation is CASSPSGTSFPDTQYF.

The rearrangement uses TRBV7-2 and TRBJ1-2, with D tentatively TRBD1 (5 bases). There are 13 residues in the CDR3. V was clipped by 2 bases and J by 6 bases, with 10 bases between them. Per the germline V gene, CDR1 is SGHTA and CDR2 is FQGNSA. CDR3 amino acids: CASSLRSGNGYTF. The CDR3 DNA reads TGTGCCAGCAGCTTAAGGTCAGGGAATGGCTACACCTTC.

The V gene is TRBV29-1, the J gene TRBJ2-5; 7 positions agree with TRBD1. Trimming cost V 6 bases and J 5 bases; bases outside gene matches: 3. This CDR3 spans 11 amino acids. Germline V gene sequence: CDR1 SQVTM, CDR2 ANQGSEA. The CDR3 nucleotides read TGCAGCGTGTTACAGGGGGAGACCCAGTACTTC. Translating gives CSVLQGETQYF.

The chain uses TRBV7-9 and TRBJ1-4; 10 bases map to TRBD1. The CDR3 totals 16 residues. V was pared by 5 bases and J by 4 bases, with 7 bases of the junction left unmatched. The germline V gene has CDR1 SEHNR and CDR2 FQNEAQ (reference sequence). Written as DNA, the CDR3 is TGTGCCAGCAGCGCGGGACAGGGGCTGGGTAATGAAAAACTGTTTTTT. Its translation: CASSAGQGLGNEKLFF.

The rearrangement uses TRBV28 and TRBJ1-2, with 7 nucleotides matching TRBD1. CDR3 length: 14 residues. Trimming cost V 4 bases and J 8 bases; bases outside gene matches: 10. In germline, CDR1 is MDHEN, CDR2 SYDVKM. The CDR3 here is CASSSGTAPWGYTF. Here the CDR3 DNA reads TGTGCCAGCAGTTCCGGGACAGCCCCTTGGGGCTACACCTTC.

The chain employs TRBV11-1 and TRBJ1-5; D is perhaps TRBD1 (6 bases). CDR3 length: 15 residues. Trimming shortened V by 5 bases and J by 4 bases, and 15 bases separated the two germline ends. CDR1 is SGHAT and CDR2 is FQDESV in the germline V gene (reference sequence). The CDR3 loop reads CASSPGRGGNQPQHF. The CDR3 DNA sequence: TGTGCCAGCAGCCCTGGTAGGGGGGGGAATCAGCCCCAGCATTTT.

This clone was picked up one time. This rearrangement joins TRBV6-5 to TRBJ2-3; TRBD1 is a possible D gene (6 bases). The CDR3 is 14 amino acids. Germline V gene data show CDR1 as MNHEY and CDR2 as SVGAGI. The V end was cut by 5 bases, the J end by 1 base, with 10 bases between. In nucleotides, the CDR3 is TGTGCCAGCAGTCAGGGGTGGGGCACAGATACGCAGTATTTT. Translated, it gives CASSQGWGTDTQYF.